The T cell receptor beta chain described here comes from a study of CD8 T cells in ankylosing spondylitis. The authors made TCR beta libraries by quantitative 5'-RACE with molecular barcodes. One entry per CDR3 protein results from TCRdb running MiXCR on the 5' RACE reads. The data contain about 450,000 distinct CDR3 sequences, 26% of them singletons. About this clonotype: What it binds is unknown.

Trimming removed 8 bases from V and 4 bases from J, with 20 bases in between. The CDR3 loop spans 14 amino acids. Germline V gives CDR1 DFQATT, CDR2 SNEGSKA (reference sequence). Study results and limitations: Clones tied to disease were said to be significantly enriched in matched ankylosing spondylitis synovial fluid. Apparently characteristic of ankylosing spondylitis blood was a TCR beta motif (fewer than 10 highly homologous variants).

The TCR comes from a male donor with ankylosing spondylitis. The specimen sequenced was blood, either unsorted or a sorted T cell fraction (not recorded which). The chain combines TRBV20-1 with TRBJ2-5; D is unclear. The CDR3 reads CSPLLGLGGETQYF. CDR3 bases: TGCAGTCCTTTATTAGGGCTGGGCGGAGAGACCCAGTACTTC.